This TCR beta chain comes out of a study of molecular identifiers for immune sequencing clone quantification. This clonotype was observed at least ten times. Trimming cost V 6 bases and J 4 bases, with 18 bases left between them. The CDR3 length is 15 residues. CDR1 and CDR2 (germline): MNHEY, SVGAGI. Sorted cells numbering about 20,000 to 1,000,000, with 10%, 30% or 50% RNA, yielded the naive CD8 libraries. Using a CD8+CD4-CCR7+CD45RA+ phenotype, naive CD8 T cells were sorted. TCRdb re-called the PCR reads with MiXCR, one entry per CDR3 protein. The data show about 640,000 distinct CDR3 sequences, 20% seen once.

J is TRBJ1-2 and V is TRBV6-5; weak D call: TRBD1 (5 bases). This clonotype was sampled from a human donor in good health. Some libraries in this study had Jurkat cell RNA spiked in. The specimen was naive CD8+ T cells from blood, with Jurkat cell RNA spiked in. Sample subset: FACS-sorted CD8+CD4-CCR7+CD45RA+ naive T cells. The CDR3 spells CASSPFRGFTYGYTF. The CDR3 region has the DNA TGTGCCAGCAGCCCTTTTCGGGGGTTCACCTATGGCTACACCTTC.